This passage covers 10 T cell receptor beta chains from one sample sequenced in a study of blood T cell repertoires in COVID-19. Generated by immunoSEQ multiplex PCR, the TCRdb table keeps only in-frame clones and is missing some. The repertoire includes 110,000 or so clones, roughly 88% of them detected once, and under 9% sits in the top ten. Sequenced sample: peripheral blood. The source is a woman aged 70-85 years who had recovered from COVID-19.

CDR3 protein: CASSPKRRGGLNEQFF. In DNA, the CDR3 is TGTGCCAGCAGCCCAAAAAGGCGCGGGGGCTTGAATGAGCAGTTCTTC. This rearrangement joins TRBV5-4 to TRBJ2-1; D perhaps matches TRBD2 (7 bases). V was trimmed by 4 bases and J by 7 bases, leaving 21 bases between them. This CDR3 comprises 16 residues. Germline V gene sequence: CDR1 SGHNT, CDR2 YYREEE (reference sequence).

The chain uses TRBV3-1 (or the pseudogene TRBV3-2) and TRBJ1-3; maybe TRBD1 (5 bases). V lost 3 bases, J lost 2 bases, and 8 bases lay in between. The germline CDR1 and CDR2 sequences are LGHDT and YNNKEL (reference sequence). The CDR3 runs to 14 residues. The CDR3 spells CASSQAGAGNTIYF. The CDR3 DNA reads TGTGCCAGCAGCCAGGCGGGGGCTGGAAACACCATATATTTT.

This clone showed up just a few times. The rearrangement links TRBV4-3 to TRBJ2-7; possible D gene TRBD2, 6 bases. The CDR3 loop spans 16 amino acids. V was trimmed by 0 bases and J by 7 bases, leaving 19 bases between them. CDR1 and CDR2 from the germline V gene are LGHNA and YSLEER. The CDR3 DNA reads TGCGCCAGCAGCCAAGATGGGGGGACCCTCAGGAGAGAGCAGTACTTC. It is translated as CASSQDGGTLRREQYF.

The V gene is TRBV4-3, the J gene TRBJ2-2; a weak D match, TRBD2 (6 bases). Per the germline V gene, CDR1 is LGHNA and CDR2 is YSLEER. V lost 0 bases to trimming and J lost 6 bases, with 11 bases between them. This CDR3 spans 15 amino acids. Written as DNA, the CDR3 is TGCGCCAGCAGCCAAGATCGGCGGGGCTCCGGGGAGCTGTTTTTT. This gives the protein CASSQDRRGSGELFF.

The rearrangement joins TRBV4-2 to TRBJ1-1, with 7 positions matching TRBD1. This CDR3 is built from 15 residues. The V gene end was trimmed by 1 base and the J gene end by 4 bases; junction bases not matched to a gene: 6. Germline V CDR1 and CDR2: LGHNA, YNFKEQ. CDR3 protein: CASSQVQGGITEAFF. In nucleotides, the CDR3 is TGTGCCAGCAGCCAAGTACAAGGGGGCATCACTGAAGCTTTCTTT.

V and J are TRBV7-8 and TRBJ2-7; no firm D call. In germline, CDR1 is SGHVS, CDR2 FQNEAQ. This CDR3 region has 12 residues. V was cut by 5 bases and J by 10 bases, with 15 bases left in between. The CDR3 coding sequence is TGTGCCAGCAGCCCCCCCGCCTACAGACAGTACTTC. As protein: CASSPPAYRQYF.

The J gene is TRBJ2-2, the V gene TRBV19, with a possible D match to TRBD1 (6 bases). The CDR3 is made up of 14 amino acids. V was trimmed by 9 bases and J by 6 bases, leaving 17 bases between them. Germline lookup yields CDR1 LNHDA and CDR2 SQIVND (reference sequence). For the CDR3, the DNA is TGTGCCAGCGTCAGGGGTTTAAGGGCCGGGGAGCTGTTTTTT. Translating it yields CASVRGLRAGELFF.

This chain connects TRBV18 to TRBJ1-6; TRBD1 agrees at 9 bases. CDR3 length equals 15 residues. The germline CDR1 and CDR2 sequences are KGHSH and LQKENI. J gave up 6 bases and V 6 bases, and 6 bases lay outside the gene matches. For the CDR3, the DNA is TGTGCCAGCTCCGGACAGGGGAAGGGTAATTCACCCCTCCACTTT. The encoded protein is CASSGQGKGNSPLHF.

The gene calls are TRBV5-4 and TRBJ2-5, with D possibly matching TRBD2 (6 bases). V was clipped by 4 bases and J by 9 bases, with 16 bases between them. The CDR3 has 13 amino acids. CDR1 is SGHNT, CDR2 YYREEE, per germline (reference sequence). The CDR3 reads CASSPGTEQAQYF. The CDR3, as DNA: TGTGCCAGCAGCCCGGGGACTGAACAGGCCCAGTACTTC.

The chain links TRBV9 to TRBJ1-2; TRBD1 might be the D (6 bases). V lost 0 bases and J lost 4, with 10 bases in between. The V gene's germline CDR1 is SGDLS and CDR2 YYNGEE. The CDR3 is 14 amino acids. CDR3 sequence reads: CASSVAPDSYGYTF. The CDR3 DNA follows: TGTGCCAGCAGCGTAGCTCCGGACAGCTATGGCTACACCTTC.